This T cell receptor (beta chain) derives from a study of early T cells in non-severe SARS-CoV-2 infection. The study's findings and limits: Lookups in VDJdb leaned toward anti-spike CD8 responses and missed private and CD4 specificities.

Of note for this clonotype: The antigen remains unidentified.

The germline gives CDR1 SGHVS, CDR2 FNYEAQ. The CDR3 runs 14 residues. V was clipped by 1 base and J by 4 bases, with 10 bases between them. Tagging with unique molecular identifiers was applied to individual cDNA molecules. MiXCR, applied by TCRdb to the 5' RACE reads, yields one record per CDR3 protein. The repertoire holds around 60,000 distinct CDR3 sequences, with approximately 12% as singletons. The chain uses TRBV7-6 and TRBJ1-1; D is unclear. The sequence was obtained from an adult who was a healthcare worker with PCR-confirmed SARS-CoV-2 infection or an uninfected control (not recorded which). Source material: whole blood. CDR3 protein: CASSLVRASTEAFF. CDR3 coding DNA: TGTGCCAGCAGCTTAGTACGGGCAAGCACTGAAGCTTTCTTT. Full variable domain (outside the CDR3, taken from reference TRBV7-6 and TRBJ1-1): GAGVSQSPRYKVTKRGQDVALRCDPISGHVSLYWYRQALGQGPEFLTYFNYEAQQDKSGLPNDRFSAERPEGSISTLTIQRTEQRDSAMYRCASSLVRASTEAFFGQGTRLTVV.